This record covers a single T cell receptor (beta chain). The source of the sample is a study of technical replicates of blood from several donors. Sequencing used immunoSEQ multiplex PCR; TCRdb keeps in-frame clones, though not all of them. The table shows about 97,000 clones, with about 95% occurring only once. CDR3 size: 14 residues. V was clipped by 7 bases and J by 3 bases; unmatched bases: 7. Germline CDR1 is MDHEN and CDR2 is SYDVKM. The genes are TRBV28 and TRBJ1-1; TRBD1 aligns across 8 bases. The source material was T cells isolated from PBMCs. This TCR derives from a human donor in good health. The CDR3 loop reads CASIRQGLDTEAFF. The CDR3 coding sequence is TGTGCCAGCATACGACAGGGGTTAGACACTGAAGCTTTCTTT. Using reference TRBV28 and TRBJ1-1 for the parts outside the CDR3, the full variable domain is DVKVTQSSRYLVKRTGEKVFLECVQDMDHENMFWYRQDPGLGLRLIYFSYDVKMKEKGDIPEGYSVSREKKERFSLILESASTNQTSMYLCASIRQGLDTEAFFGQGTRLTVV.